The 22 T cell receptor beta chains below come from one sample, sequenced in a study of low-dose radiotherapy and immunotherapy resistance in tumors. TRAV- and TRBV-specific primers were used for first-strand cDNA, which covered alpha and beta chains. With a V-primer adapter and a constant-region primer, TCRs were amplified for roughly 18 PCR cycles. TCRdb reprocessed the reads via MiXCR and lists one record per CDR3 protein. The sample contains about 100,000 distinct CDR3 sequences, less than 25% of which appear only once. Indicated time point: after trial treatment. Described treatment: LDRT plus nivolumab, ipilimumab, low-dose cyclophosphamide and aspirin (RACIN trial). This sample comprised PBMCs, obtained after low-dose radiotherapy plus immunotherapy. All receptors come from a male donor with prostate cancer.

This clonotype has at least ten counts. The rearrangement joins TRBV20-1 to TRBJ2-2, with 8 bases matching TRBD2. V shed 4 bases, J shed 4 bases, and the junction held 5 bases outside the gene matches. This CDR3 region has 14 residues. Germline V CDR1 and CDR2: DFQATT, SNEGSKA (reference sequence). The CDR3 reads CSAIRGGGTGELFF. The CDR3 region has the DNA TGCAGTGCTATCCGGGGGGGGGGCACCGGGGAGCTGTTTTTT.

This clonotype came up many times. The gene calls are TRBV20-1 and TRBJ2-3; 12 bases fit TRBD2. Germline V gene sequence: CDR1 DFQATT, CDR2 SNEGSKA (reference sequence). The CDR3 is 15 residues long. Unmatched junction bases numbered 6, after V lost 8 bases and J lost 0 bases. The CDR3 sequence is CSLTSGGTSTDTQYF. The CDR3 coding sequence is TGCAGTTTGACTAGCGGGGGAACTAGCACAGATACGCAGTATTTT.

This rearrangement joins TRBV7-6 to TRBJ2-3, with 15 positions matching TRBD2. V shed 5 bases, J shed 6 bases, and the junction held 6 bases outside the gene matches. CDR3 length: 16 residues. The germline V gene has CDR1 SGHVS and CDR2 FNYEAQ. The CDR3 DNA sequence: TGTGCCAGCAGCCCAGGGACTAGCGGGGGGTTGGATACGCAGTATTTT. Encoded protein: CASSPGTSGGLDTQYF.

This clonotype was picked up many times. The V gene is TRBV27, the J gene TRBJ2-7; D might be TRBD1 or TRBD2, each matching 5 bases. This CDR3 region has 14 residues. Trimming left V 7 bases short and J 1 base short, with 14 bases between. The germline V gene has CDR1 MNHEY and CDR2 SMNVEV (reference sequence). DNA of the CDR3: TGTGCCAGCATGTCGGGACGGTTTTCCTACGAGCAGTACTTC. Its translation: CASMSGRFSYEQYF.

The chain uses TRBV19 and TRBJ1-3, with D perhaps matching TRBD1 (5 bases). Germline loops: CDR1 LNHDA, CDR2 SQIVND (reference sequence). This CDR3 spans 14 amino acids. With 6 bases removed from V and 2 bases from J, the gap between germline ends came to 11 bases. This chain's CDR3 is CASRLRGAGNTIYF. CDR3 nucleotide sequence: TGTGCCAGTAGATTGCGAGGGGCTGGAAACACCATATATTTT.

This clonotype was found many times. The chain is built from TRBV7-3 and TRBJ2-2; D remains unclear. The germline gives CDR1 SGHTA, CDR2 FQGTGA. Deletions cut 3 bases from V and 5 bases from J, with 10 bases between. This CDR3 comprises 14 residues. CDR3 sequence: CASSFSTETGELFF. The CDR3 coding sequence is TGTGCCAGCAGCTTTAGCACAGAGACCGGGGAGCTGTTTTTT.

This clonotype was recorded at least ten times. The rearrangement links TRBV5-1 to TRBJ2-1, with 7 bases lining up with TRBD2. This CDR3 is built from 17 residues. From germline, CDR1 is SGHRS and CDR2 YFSETQ. The V segment lost 3 bases and the J segment 5 bases; nucleotides outside the gene matches: 14. The DNA for the CDR3 is TGCGCCAGCAGCTCCTCTTGGGAGGGAAGACGGCACAATGAGCAGTTCTTC. It specifies CASSSSWEGRRHNEQFF.

This clonotype occurred many times. The rearrangement joins TRBV9 to TRBJ2-7; D assignment may be TRBD1 or TRBD2 (6 bases each). CDR1 is SGDLS, CDR2 YYNGEE, per germline. CDR3 size: 14 residues. The germline V and J ends were trimmed by 0 bases and 7 bases, with 14 bases remaining between them. CDR3 sequence reads: CASSVGPGAREQYF. The CDR3 DNA reads as TGTGCCAGCAGCGTAGGCCCGGGGGCGCGGGAGCAGTACTTC. Variable domain in full (rest from reference TRBV9 and TRBJ2-7): DSGVTQTPKHLITATGQRVTLRCSPRSGDLSVYWYQQSLDQGLQFLIQYYNGEERAKGNILERFSAQQFPDLHSELNLSSLELGDSALYFCASSVGPGAREQYFGPGTRLTVT.

Concerning this clonotype: No DNA is shown, since the ends of the CDR3 on it are uncertain; the CDR3 is the one TCRdb lists. The genes are TRBV6-6 and TRBJ2-2; the D call in the table, TRBD1, was not verified against the DNA. The CDR3 is made up of 15 amino acids, end residues included. The germline gives CDR1 MNHNY, CDR2 SVGAGI (reference sequence). Here the CDR3 reads CAIGGPVDTGELFFF.

A note on this clonotype: An end of the junction differs from the germline gene, which may be a read error. The chain uses TRBV4-1 and TRBJ2-7; TRBD1 aligns across 8 bases. The CDR3 has 15 residues. The germline V gene has CDR1 MGHRA and CDR2 YSYEKL. The CDR3 nucleotides are TGTGCCAGCAGCCAAGATCCGGCAGGGGGCGACGAGCAGTACTTC. Translated, it gives CASSQDPAGGDEQYF.

This clonotype was detected ten times or more. This CDR3 is CASSSPGLGQYF. The CDR3 DNA sequence: TGTGCCAGCAGTTCACCAGGGCTGGGCCAGTACTTC. The chain couples TRBV27 to TRBJ2-5; TRBD1 might be the D (5 bases). The CDR3 extends over 12 amino acids. Trimming stripped 4 bases from V and 10 bases from J, with 13 bases between. Germline-derived CDR1 and CDR2 are MNHEY and SMNVEV (reference sequence).

Many counts were recorded for this clonotype. This chain joins TRBV6-1 and TRBJ1-1; TRBD1 agrees at 7 bases. In germline, CDR1 is MNHNS, CDR2 SASEGT. The CDR3 is 13 amino acids. The V segment lost 8 bases and the J segment 2 bases; nucleotides outside the gene matches: 5. DNA for the CDR3: TGTGCCAGCCCGGGACAGCCAAACACTGAAGCTTTCTTT. Encoded protein: CASPGQPNTEAFF.

This clonotype was recorded at least ten times. This chain uses TRBV27 with TRBJ2-5, with 9 bases fitting TRBD1. The germline V gene has CDR1 MNHEY and CDR2 SMNVEV (reference sequence). With V trimmed by 5 bases and J by 4 bases, 5 bases remained unmatched. The CDR3 loop spans 14 amino acids. The CDR3 sequence: CASSQDRGRETQYF. The CDR3 DNA reads as TGTGCCAGCAGTCAGGACAGGGGACGAGAGACCCAGTACTTC.

This clonotype came up many times. The chain carries TRBV7-2 and TRBJ2-1; 11 nucleotides agree with TRBD2. The CDR3 loop spans 15 amino acids. The V segment lost 5 bases and the J segment 5 bases; nucleotides outside the gene matches: 5. CDR1 is SGHTA and CDR2 is FQGNSA in the germline V gene. This CDR3 reads CASSIRLAGNNEQFF. The DNA for the CDR3 is TGTGCCAGCAGCATCCGACTAGCGGGGAACAATGAGCAGTTCTTC.

V usage is TRBV5-4 and J usage is TRBJ2-3, with 13 nucleotides matching TRBD2. The V segment lost 0 bases and the J segment 5 bases; nucleotides outside the gene matches: 3. CDR3 length: 16 residues. CDR1 is SGHNT and CDR2 is YYREEE in the germline V gene (reference sequence). CDR3 region: CASSLDGLAGEDTQYF. As DNA, the CDR3 is TGTGCCAGCAGCTTGGACGGACTAGCGGGAGAAGATACGCAGTATTTT.

This clonotype was picked up many times. The V call is TRBV27, the J call TRBJ1-4; TRBD1 matches at 7 bases. CDR1 is MNHEY and CDR2 is SMNVEV in the germline V gene (reference sequence). This CDR3 is built from 13 residues. V shed 6 bases, J shed 3 bases, and the junction held 1 base outside the gene matches. This CDR3 reads CASRGTANEKLFF. CDR3 DNA sequence: TGTGCCAGCAGGGGGACAGCTAATGAAAAACTGTTTTTT.

This clonotype was seen ten or more times. V gene TRBV20-1 combines with J gene TRBJ2-2; TRBD2 is a possible D gene (7 bases). V lost 6 bases, J lost 4 bases, and 21 bases lay in between. The CDR3 covers 16 residues. Germline V gene sequence: CDR1 DFQATT, CDR2 SNEGSKA (reference sequence). This CDR3 reads CSAPSGGSRPTGELFF. CDR3 nucleotides: TGCAGTGCCCCTTCGGGGGGCTCACGGCCCACCGGGGAGCTGTTTTTT.

As for this clonotype: Since a far larger clone is one base different, this is likely a read error. The gene calls are TRBV13 and TRBJ2-2; TRBD1 matches 10 bases. J was trimmed by 5 bases and V by 5 bases; bases with no gene match: 11. Looked up from germline, CDR1 is PRHDT and CDR2 is FYEKMQ (reference sequence). The CDR3 is 17 residues long. This CDR3 reads CASSPPPGQGKTGELFF. In nucleotides, the CDR3 is TGTGCCAGCAGCCCCCCTCCGGGACAGGGGAAGACCGGGGAGCTGTTTTTT. Drawing the rest from reference TRBV13 and TRBJ2-2, the complete variable domain is AAGVIQSPRHLIKEKRETATLKCYPIPRHDTVYWYQQGPGQDPQFLISFYEKMQSDKGSIPDRFSAQQFSDYHSELNMSSLELGDSALYFCASSPPPGQGKTGELFFGEGSRLTVL.

This clonotype was seen many times. The chain couples TRBV30 to TRBJ2-7, with TRBD2 identical over 7 bases. The V and J ends lost 5 bases and 4 bases, in that order; junction bases with no gene match: 5. This CDR3 has 12 amino acids. Germline V lookup: CDR1 GTSNPN, CDR2 SVGIG (reference sequence). CDR3 loop: CAWGDYGYEQYF. The CDR3 coding sequence is TGTGCCTGGGGGGACTACGGATACGAGCAGTACTTC.

Comment on this clonotype: A far larger clone lies a single base away; this is likely a read error. The chain couples TRBV10-3 to TRBJ1-2; 7 positions agree with TRBD1. The CDR3 consists of 14 residues. Germline-derived CDR1 and CDR2 are ENHRY and SYGVKD. The CDR3: CASSIDRAPYGYTF. CDR3 coding DNA: TGTGCCAGCAGTATAGACAGGGCGCCCTATGGCTACACCTTC.

This clonotype showed up many times. The chain is built from TRBV6-5 and TRBJ2-5; 12 positions agree with TRBD1. In germline, CDR1 is MNHEY, CDR2 SVGAGI. The CDR3 contains 15 residues. The J segment lost 5 bases and the V segment lost 5 bases, leaving 6 bases of the junction unmatched. DNA for the CDR3: TGTGCCAGCAGTAACCGGGACAGGGGGCCTGAGACCCAGTACTTC. Protein product: CASSNRDRGPETQYF.

The CDR3 nucleotides are TGTGCCACCAGCACCCTGATAAGCCCGTACCAAGAGACCCAGTACTTC. Translated, it gives CATSTLISPYQETQYF. The J gene is TRBJ2-5, the V gene TRBV15; D uncertain. This CDR3 is built from 16 residues. Germline lookup yields CDR1 LNHNV and CDR2 YYDKDF (reference sequence). Deletions cut 4 bases from V and 0 bases from J, with 15 bases between.